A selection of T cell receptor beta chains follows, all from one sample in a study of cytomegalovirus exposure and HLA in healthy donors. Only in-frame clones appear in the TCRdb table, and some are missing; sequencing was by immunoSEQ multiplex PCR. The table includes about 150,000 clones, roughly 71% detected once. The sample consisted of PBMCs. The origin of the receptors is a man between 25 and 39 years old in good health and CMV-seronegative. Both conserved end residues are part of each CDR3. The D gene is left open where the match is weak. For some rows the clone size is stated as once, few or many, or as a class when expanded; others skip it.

TGCAGCGTTGAAGATCAGGGGACAGGGTCTTCGGATTACGAGCAGTACTTC,CSVEDQGTGSSDYEQYF,TRBJ2-7,17,TRBV29-1,TRBD1,few
TGTGCCAGCGGCTCGACAGCCATGGAGCAGTTCTTC,CASGSTAMEQFF,TRBJ2-1,12,TRBV6-1,-,once
TGTGCGACCCAGGGGACAGAAGATTATAATTCACCCCTCCACTTT,CATQGTEDYNSPLHF,TRBJ1-6,15,TRBV6-5,TRBD1,-
TGTGCCAGCAGTGTGGCAGCGGATACGCAGTATTTT,CASSVAADTQYF,TRBJ2-3,12,TRBV25-1,-,few
TGTGCCTGGAAAGGGGTAGGGTTAAAGGCCTACGAGCAGTACTTC,CAWKGVGLKAYEQYF,TRBJ2-7,15,TRBV30,-,-
TGTGCCAGCCATATTACAGGGTTGGGAAACACTGAAGCTTTCTTT,CASHITGLGNTEAFF,TRBJ1-1,15,TRBV6-6,-,few
TGTGCCAGCAGCCCTGGACAGGGGGAGCGTGGCTACACCTTC,CASSPGQGERGYTF,TRBJ1-2,14,TRBV13,TRBD1,-
TGTGCCAGTAAAGCGGGAGAAGTCCAAGAGACCCAGTACTTC,CASKAGEVQETQYF,TRBJ2-5,14,TRBV28,TRBD2,-
TGTGCCTGGAGGACTAGCGGGGATCCCGAGCAGTACTTC,CAWRTSGDPEQYF,TRBJ2-7,13,TRBV30,TRBD2,-
TGTGCCAGCAGTTTCGGACAGGGCTATGGCTACACCTTC,CASSFGQGYGYTF,TRBJ1-2,13,TRBV6-1,TRBD1,-
TGTGCCAGCAGCCAGCAGACAGGGCGTGCTTTCTTT,CASSQQTGRAFF,TRBJ1-1,12,TRBV14,TRBD1,few
TGCAGTGCTAGAGCGACAGAAAAACTGTTTTTT,CSARATEKLFF,TRBJ1-4,11,TRBV20-1,-,-
TGTGCCAGCAGCTTCCACGTCAACAGGGGGTCTGGAAACACCATATATTTT,CASSFHVNRGSGNTIYF,TRBJ1-3,17,TRBV11-2,TRBD1,medium-sized
TGTGCCAGCAAAGTGAAAGGGGGAAAACTGTTTTTT,CASKVKGGKLFF,TRBJ1-4,12,TRBV6-5,-,-
TGTGCCAGTAGATATAGCGGGGGCACAGATACGCAGTATTTT,CASRYSGGTDTQYF,TRBJ2-3,14,TRBV19,TRBD2,-
TGTGCCAGCAGCGCAAACGGCGGGGAGCTGTTTTTT,CASSANGGELFF,TRBJ2-2,12,TRBV7-3,-,-
TGTGCCAGCAGCTTAGGTCAGGCCCATGATACGCAGTATTTT,CASSLGQAHDTQYF,TRBJ2-3,14,TRBV7-9,-,-
TGTGCCAGCAGTTTAGGGACAGGGGGGACTGAAGCTTTCTTT,CASSLGTGGTEAFF,TRBJ1-1,14,TRBV6-1,TRBD1,-
TGTGCCAGTAGTATACGCACCCTCAGGGAAACTAATGAAAAACTGTTTTTT,CASSIRTLRETNEKLFF,TRBJ1-4,17,TRBV19,-,-
TGTGCCAGCAGCCACGGACCGGGACTAGCGGAAATTTCCTACGAGCAGTACTTC,CASSHGPGLAEISYEQYF,TRBJ2-7,18,TRBV4-2,TRBD2,-
TGTGCCAGTGACCCGAAAGGAGGAGTAGCGGGAGGAGTCGGGGAGCTGTTTTTT,CASDPKGGVAGGVGELFF,TRBJ2-2,18,TRBV19,TRBD2,-
TGTGCCAGCAGCGCCACCGAGCAAGACAGCTTCTCTGGGGCCAACGGCCTGACTTTC,CASSATEQDSFSGANGLTF,TRBJ2-6,19,TRBV5-6,-,-
TGTGCCAGCAGTTTAAAAGGGGCCGAAGCTTTCTTT,CASSLKGAEAFF,TRBJ1-1,12,TRBV28,-,-
TGTGCCAGCTCACCACCTTCGGCAGGGCCCACAGATACGCAGTATTTT,CASSPPSAGPTDTQYF,TRBJ2-3,16,TRBV18,-,-
TGTGCCAGCAGCTTACTACCGCAGGGGGAGACCCAGTACTTC,CASSLLPQGETQYF,TRBJ2-5,14,TRBV7-8,-,-
TGTGCCAGCAGTCCTGACACACGCCGGAACTATGGCTACACCTTC,CASSPDTRRNYGYTF,TRBJ1-2,15,TRBV28,-,few
TGTGCCAGCAGCTTATCGCTGGGGGCCAGCAGTCAGTACTTC,CASSLSLGASSQYF,TRBJ2-4,14,TRBV7-2,-,-
TGTGCCACCAGCATCTCGAAGCGGAGGGCCCCCTACGAGCAGTACTTC,CATSISKRRAPYEQYF,TRBJ2-7,16,TRBV15,-,-
TGTGCCAGCAGTCAAAGACCGGACAGGGTCCTAACTGGGGCCAACGTCCTGACTTTC,CASSQRPDRVLTGANVLTF,TRBJ2-6,19,TRBV27,TRBD1,once
TGTGCCAGCAGTTCGTACCCGGGACTAACACACAATGAGCAGTTCTTC,CASSSYPGLTHNEQFF,TRBJ2-1,16,TRBV28,TRBD2,-
TGTGCCAGCAGTGAGGCCTTTAACTATGGCTACACCTTC,CASSEAFNYGYTF,TRBJ1-2,13,TRBV6-1,-,-
TGTGCCAGCAGACTCGGGACAGGGACTAATGAGCAGTTCTTC,CASRLGTGTNEQFF,TRBJ2-1,14,TRBV28,TRBD1,-
TGTGCCAGCAGTCAACCGAGCTCCTACGAGCAGTACTTC,CASSQPSSYEQYF,TRBJ2-7,13,TRBV7-6,-,-
TGTGCCAGCAGTGAATCGGCGGTTCAAGAGACCCAGTACTTC,CASSESAVQETQYF,TRBJ2-5,14,TRBV2,-,-
TGTGCCAGCAGTCAGGGGGCAGTAGCAAACACCATATATTTT,CASSQGAVANTIYF,TRBJ1-3,14,TRBV28,TRBD1,-
TGTGCCAGCGGGGGGACAGGGGGCTTGGGCAATCAGCCCCAGCATTTT,CASGGTGGLGNQPQHF,TRBJ1-5,16,TRBV2,TRBD1,few
TGTGCCAGCAGCTTGGGAAGGACGAGAGGGCGCGGCACAGATACGCAGTATTTT,CASSLGRTRGRGTDTQYF,TRBJ2-3,18,TRBV7-3,-,-
TGTGCCATCAAAGGACTAGCGGGGGCGTTCGATACGCAGTATTTT,CAIKGLAGAFDTQYF,TRBJ2-3,15,TRBV10-3,TRBD2,-
TGTGCCAGCGTTCCGGGACAGGGGTACACCGGGGAGCTGTTTTTT,CASVPGQGYTGELFF,TRBJ2-2,15,TRBV2,TRBD1,-
TGTGCCAGCAGCCCCCCGCGGGGGAGAGAGACTGAAGCTTTCTTT,CASSPPRGRETEAFF,TRBJ1-1,15,TRBV5-4,-,-
TGCGCCAGCAGCTTTGAGCGGCCTACTGAAGCTTTCTTT,CASSFERPTEAFF,TRBJ1-1,13,TRBV5-1,-,-